Only a few counts were recorded for the clone carrying this T cell receptor beta chain. The antigen remains undetermined. With V trimmed by 3 bases and J by 4 bases, 4 bases remained unmatched. CDR1 and CDR2 (germline): GTSNPN, SVGIG (reference sequence). CDR3 length equals 15 residues. Primers: 60 Vbeta forward and 13 Jbeta reverse. Sequencing was performed with immunoSEQ multiplex PCR; in TCRdb, only in-frame clones are kept and a portion is missing. The sample has 95,000 to 150,000 clones; over 60% are singletons. This record comes from a study of cytomegalovirus exposure and HLA in healthy donors. Study-wide points: Investigators reported 150 to 200 TCR beta chains as tied to cytomegalovirus. In presence/absence analyses, roughly uniform sequencing depth across donors was assumed. The classifier reportedly diagnosed cytomegalovirus status with high sensitivity and specificity.

The clonotype comes from a woman aged 40-49 years in good health and CMV-seropositive. Source material: PBMCs. The V call is TRBV30, the J call TRBJ2-5; 14 bases align to TRBD2. CDR3 protein: CAWRRLAGGLETQYF. CDR3 in DNA: TGTGCCTGGAGAAGACTAGCGGGGGGGTTAGAGACCCAGTACTTC.